This entry lists 17 T cell receptor beta chains sequenced from one sample in a study of T cell repertoires in cytomegalovirus infection. TCRdb processed the reads anew with MiXCR; each CDR3 protein has one entry. The data contain approximately 630,000 distinct CDR3 sequences, 20% to 25% of them singletons. Material: CD8+ T cells from PBMCs. All receptors come from a human donor in good health (CMV status not recorded). Some clones in this sample may be carry-over from other donors' samples.

This clonotype has just a few counts. The chain combines TRBV28 with TRBJ1-6; D gene uncertain. V was shortened by 2 bases and J by 7 bases, with 9 bases between the two germline ends. Germline V gives CDR1 MDHEN, CDR2 SYDVKM. The CDR3 has 14 amino acids. The DNA for the CDR3 is TGTGCCAGCAGTTTACCAGTTGACAATTCACCCCTCCACTTT. The encoded protein is CASSLPVDNSPLHF.

The chain has TRBV20-1 and TRBJ2-1; no definite D call. Looked up from germline, CDR1 is DFQATT and CDR2 is SNEGSKA (reference sequence). Deletions cut 0 bases from V and 10 bases from J, with 7 bases between. This CDR3 comprises 11 residues. In DNA, the CDR3 is TGCAGTGCTAGAGAGGCAAGGGAGCAGTTCTTC. Amino acids: CSAREAREQFF.

Regarding this clonotype: A read error may produce the germline difference seen at one junction end. This chain uses TRBV5-5 with TRBJ1-3; D is perhaps TRBD1 (5 bases). The CDR3 runs to 18 residues. Looked up from germline, CDR1 is SGHKS and CDR2 is YYEKEE (reference sequence). The CDR3 DNA reads as TGTACCAGCAGCTTGGCTGGTCAGGGATCGTTCTCTGGAAACACCATATATTTT. Translating it yields CTSSLAGQGSFSGNTIYF.

This clonotype was counted a few times. The V call is TRBV7-9, the J call TRBJ1-4, with D perhaps TRBD1 (6 bases). This CDR3 region has 14 residues. V shed 2 bases and J shed 7 bases, with 11 bases lying between them. Germline V gene data show CDR1 as SEHNR and CDR2 as FQNEAQ (reference sequence). The CDR3 region is CASSLSQGFEKLFF. The DNA for the CDR3 is TGTGCCAGCAGCTTAAGTCAGGGGTTTGAAAAACTGTTTTTT.

This clonotype was observed a few times. The chain links TRBV5-5 to TRBJ2-3; 9 positions match TRBD2. Losses at the gene ends were 2 bases for V and 1 base for J; bases not matched to a gene: 8. CDR3 length: 17 amino acids. CDR1 and CDR2 from the germline V gene are SGHKS and YYEKEE (reference sequence). In nucleotides, the CDR3 is TGTGCCAGCAGCTTACGACTTTTAGCGGGGGGCACAGATACGCAGTATTTT. Residues: CASSLRLLAGGTDTQYF.

The chain recombines TRBV6-6 with TRBJ1-5; D gene unclear. The CDR3 has 15 residues. Germline V CDR1 and CDR2: MNHNY, SVGAGI (reference sequence). Trimming stripped 5 bases from V and 5 bases from J, with 16 bases between. The CDR3 loop is CASSQGWPADQPQHF. In nucleotides, the CDR3 is TGTGCCAGCAGTCAAGGGTGGCCTGCAGATCAGCCCCAGCATTTT.

The chain combines TRBV3-1 with TRBJ2-7; either TRBD1 or TRBD2 may fit D (6 bases each). Germline V gene lookup returns CDR1 LGHDT and CDR2 YNNKEL (reference sequence). The CDR3 extends over 14 amino acids. Trimming cost V 2 bases and J 1 base, with 9 bases left between them. The CDR3 loop is CASSQRGRSYEQYF. As DNA, the CDR3 is TGTGCCAGCAGCCAACGGGGGCGTTCCTACGAGCAGTACTTC.

A note on this clonotype: Being one base from a much bigger clone, this may be a read error. The chain has TRBV2 and TRBJ1-4; possibly TRBD1 for D (5 bases). The CDR3 extends over 15 amino acids. Per the germline V gene, CDR1 is SNHLY and CDR2 is FYNNEI. CDR3 protein: CVSSLGQRSVEKLFF. The CDR3 DNA reads TGTGTCAGCAGTCTAGGACAACGTAGCGTTGAAAAACTGTTTTTT.

In the case of this clonotype: One end of the junction does not line up with germline, which may come from a read error. J is TRBJ2-1 and V is TRBV7-7; D could derive from TRBD1 or TRBD2 (5 bases each). From germline, CDR1 is SSHAT and CDR2 FNYEAQ (reference sequence). This CDR3 has 15 amino acids. The DNA for the CDR3 is TGTGCTAGCAGCTTAGGTCCCGCAGGGACGGTTGAGCAGTTCTTC. Protein: CASSLGPAGTVEQFF.

This clonotype was seen a handful of times. The chain combines TRBV27 with TRBJ1-2; 12 nucleotides match TRBD1. This CDR3 is built from 17 residues. Per germline, CDR1 MNHEY and CDR2 SMNVEV (reference sequence). J lost 5 bases, V lost 5 bases, and 12 bases had no gene match. CDR3 sequence reads: CASSANAGTGGRYGYTF. For the CDR3, the DNA is TGTGCCAGCAGTGCCAACGCCGGGACAGGGGGCAGGTATGGCTACACCTTC.

V usage is TRBV20-1 and J usage is TRBJ2-7; D tentatively fits TRBD1 or TRBD2 (5 bases each). This CDR3 is built from 8 residues. CDR1 DFQATT and CDR2 SNEGSKA come from the germline V gene (reference sequence). CDR3 loop: CSATTGPV. CDR3 bases: TGCAGTGCGACTACAGGACCAGTC.

The chain uses TRBV6-5 and TRBJ1-2, with 7 bases that match TRBD1. The germline CDR1 and CDR2 sequences are MNHEY and SVGAGI. J was trimmed by 4 bases and V by 8 bases; bases with no gene match: 7. The length of the CDR3 is 13 residues. CDR3 coding DNA: TGTGCCAGCGGACAGGACGATTCCTATGGCTACACCTTC. Its protein product is CASGQDDSYGYTF.

This clonotype occurred a few times. This sequence joins TRBV13 and TRBJ2-3; D not certain. Looked up from germline, CDR1 is PRHDT and CDR2 is FYEKMQ (reference sequence). The length of the CDR3 is 15 residues. V was clipped by 1 base and J by 2 bases, with 10 bases between them. CDR3: CASSLDSRPTDTQYF. The CDR3 bases are TGTGCCAGCAGCTTAGATTCAAGGCCCACAGATACGCAGTATTTT.

This chain joins TRBV14 and TRBJ1-5; 8 bases fit TRBD1. The junction had 23 bases not matched to a gene; V was cut back by 4 bases and J by 9 bases. CDR3 length: 19 amino acids. Germline CDR1 is SGHDN and CDR2 is FVKESK. In nucleotides, the CDR3 is TGTGCCAGCAGCCGAGATCTTAAGCGGTCCGGACAGGGACGCCGGCCCCAGCATTTT. It specifies CASSRDLKRSGQGRRPQHF.

The sample holds a few counts of this clonotype. The J gene is TRBJ2-7, the V gene TRBV7-9, with 7 bases matching TRBD2. The CDR3 has 14 amino acids. V gave up 5 bases and J gave up 5 bases; unmatched junction bases: 9. From germline, CDR1 is SEHNR and CDR2 FQNEAQ (reference sequence). The CDR3 loop reads CASSGPGGPNEQYF. In DNA form, the CDR3 reads TGTGCCAGCAGCGGCCCGGGGGGTCCCAACGAGCAGTACTTC.

This clonotype was observed many times. This chain connects TRBV7-6 to TRBJ2-2, with D tentatively TRBD2 (6 bases). The germline gives CDR1 SGHVS, CDR2 FNYEAQ. CDR3 length equals 16 residues. Trimming left V 5 bases short and J 0 bases short, with 13 bases between. CDR3 amino acids: CASSLRLVSNTGELFF. CDR3 DNA sequence: TGTGCCAGCAGCCTCCGACTAGTATCGAACACCGGGGAGCTGTTTTTT.

This clonotype was observed a handful of times. The chain has TRBV5-6 and TRBJ2-5; D possibly corresponds to TRBD2 (5 bases). V was trimmed by 0 bases and J by 5 bases, leaving 11 bases between them. CDR1 is SGHDT, CDR2 YYEEEE, per germline. The CDR3 totals 14 residues. CDR3 loop: CASSLGGFGETQYF. In DNA, the CDR3 is TGTGCCAGCAGCTTGGGAGGGTTCGGGGAGACCCAGTACTTC.